These 21 T cell receptor delta chains were all obtained from the same sample, sequenced in a study of gammadelta T cells in human blood. TCRdb re-called clones from the RT-PCR reads using CATT. Here the sample spans over 900 delta-chain clones, about 20% being singletons. Input material: Vgamma9Vdelta2 gamma-delta T cells from infant blood. These receptors were collected from a human donor.

For this clone: A read error is possible here, since a much larger clone lies one base away. V is TRDV2 and J is TRDJ3; TRDD3 agrees at 7 bases. Germline matching of the DNA provided the J gene here, since TCRdb leaves it blank. Germline V gene sequence: CDR1 GEAIGNYY, CDR2 EKD. This CDR3 is built from 20 residues. V dropped 0 bases and J dropped 0; count of bases not matched to a gene: 10. The CDR3 is CACDTWDTGGSSWDTRQMFF. As DNA, the CDR3 is TGTGCCTGTGACACCTGGGATACAGGAGGTAGCTCCTGGGACACCCGACAGATGTTTTTC.

In its sample, this clone is large (0.1 to 1%). Other DNA sequences in this specimen translate into the identical CDR3. This chain links TRDV2 with TRDJ2; 8 bases fit TRDD3. The CDR3 runs 15 residues. Germline V gene lookup returns CDR1 GEAIGNYY and CDR2 EKD. V lost 0 bases to trimming and J lost 1 base; unmatched junction nucleotides: 0. The CDR3 reads CACDTLGDLTAQLFF. The CDR3, as DNA: TGTGCCTGTGACACCCTGGGGGATTTGACAGCACAACTCTTCTTT.

For this clone: This may stem from a read error, because a much larger clone lies one nucleotide away. The chain joins TRDV2 to TRDJ3; 7 nucleotides match TRDD3. The J gene was missing in TCRdb and was found by matching the end of the DNA to germline. The CDR3 loop spans 20 amino acids. V lost 3 bases, J lost 0 bases, and 13 bases stayed unmatched. Germline loops: CDR1 GEAIGNYY, CDR2 EKD. The CDR3 nucleotides are TGTGCCTGTGACGAAGTACTGGGGACCTCCAGCTCCTGGGACACCCGACAGATGTTTTTC. This translates into CACDEVLGTSSSWDTRQMFF.

This clone is deemed medium-sized (0.01 to 0.1%). Other DNA sequences in this sample translate to the same CDR3. The chain couples TRDV2 to TRDJ3; TRDD3 matches 12 bases. Germline CDR1 GEAIGNYY, CDR2 EKD. V lost 0 bases and J lost 0; bases outside the gene matches: 5. The CDR3 has 20 residues. This CDR3 is CACDTVLGDTRSWDTRQMFF. CDR3 bases: TGTGCCTGTGACACCGTACTGGGGGATACTCGCTCCTGGGACACCCGACAGATGTTTTTC.

To note about this clone: Since a far larger clone is one base different, this is likely a read error. Distinct nucleotide sequences in the sample also encode this CDR3. The chain recombines TRDV2 with TRDJ3; 11 bases align to TRDD3. The J gene, left out of TCRdb, was set here by checking the DNA against germline. The V gene's germline CDR1 is GEAIGNYY and CDR2 EKD. This CDR3 contains 19 residues. CDR3 bases: TGTGCCTGTGACAAAGTACTGGGGGATAATTCCTGGGACACCAGACAGATGTTTTTC. The encoded protein is CACDKVLGDNSWDTRQMFF.

With regard to this clone: Since a far larger clone is one base different, this is likely a read error. The V gene is TRDV2, the J gene TRDJ3; TRDD3 aligns across 9 bases. The J gene, left out of TCRdb, was set here by checking the DNA against germline. The junction had 7 bases not matched to a gene; V was cut back by 2 bases and J by 0 bases. CDR3 length equals 19 residues. Per germline, CDR1 GEAIGNYY and CDR2 EKD. CDR3 loop: CACDILGEPSSWDTRQMFF. CDR3 nucleotides: TGTGCCTGTGACATACTGGGGGAGCCGAGCTCCTGGGACACCCGACAGATGTTTTTC.

In regard to this clone: This likely traces to a read error, being one base from a far larger clone. This chain connects TRDV2 to TRDJ3; 10 nucleotides match TRDD3. TCRdb leaves out the J gene; it was filled in here by matching the DNA to germline. This CDR3 spans 18 amino acids. The germline CDR1 and CDR2 sequences are GEAIGNYY and EKD. Trimming at V came to 4 bases and at J to 2 bases, leaving 7 bases not matched to a gene. Here the CDR3 reads CACDILGDGTWDTRQMFF. The CDR3, as DNA: TGTGCCTGTGATATACTGGGGGATGGAACCTGGGACACCCGACAGATGTTTTTC.

As to this clone: This likely traces to a read error, being one base from a far larger clone. The V and J genes are TRDV2 and TRDJ3, with unresolved D. The J gene is absent in TCRdb and was assigned here via DNA matching to germline. This CDR3 has 17 amino acids. Germline V lookup: CDR1 GEAIGNYY, CDR2 EKD. In nucleotides, the CDR3 is TGTGCCTGTGACACCGGCTGGACCTCCCGGGACACCCGACAGATGTTTTTC. This codes for CACDTGWTSRDTRQMFF.

This clone was seen only a few times. A read error may explain this, as a much larger clone is one base away. The chain employs TRDV2 and TRDJ3, with 8 bases aligning to TRDD3. No J gene is reported in TCRdb; it was inferred here by comparing the DNA with germline. V lost 0 bases, J lost 0 bases, and 9 bases stayed unmatched. Germline V CDR1 and CDR2: GEAIGNYY, EKD. The length of the CDR3 is 20 residues. CDR3 in amino acids: CACDTGGLLGGSWDTRQMFF. In DNA, the CDR3 is TGTGCCTGTGACACCGGAGGATTACTGGGGGGCTCCTGGGACACCCGACAGATGTTTTTC.

This clone qualifies as large. This chain joins TRDV2 and TRDJ3; TRDD3 matches at 9 bases. The germline gives CDR1 GEAIGNYY, CDR2 EKD. There are 18 residues in the CDR3. J gave up 0 bases and V 3 bases, and 5 bases lay outside the gene matches. CDR3 in amino acids: CACDLLGDASWDTRQMFF. The DNA for the CDR3 is TGTGCCTGTGACCTACTGGGGGACGCCTCCTGGGACACCCGACAGATGTTTTTC.

By its share, this clone is large. The chain combines TRDV2 with TRDJ3, with 9 bases matching TRDD3. Losses at the gene ends were 1 base for V and 0 bases for J; bases not matched to a gene: 0. Per the germline V gene, CDR1 is GEAIGNYY and CDR2 is EKD. This CDR3 spans 17 amino acids. Here the CDR3 reads CACDTGGYSWDTRQMFF. The CDR3 DNA follows: TGTGCCTGTGACACTGGGGGATACTCCTGGGACACCCGACAGATGTTTTTC.

This clone has a handful of counts. The protein TCRdb lists belongs to a much larger clone and differs from this DNA's translation at residue 7, which points to a read error; the protein shown is made from the DNA. The V call is TRDV2, the J call TRDJ3; D unclear. V lost 0 bases and J 0 bases, leaving 11 bases between the germline ends. Germline CDR1 GEAIGNYY, CDR2 EKD. The CDR3 covers 18 residues. The CDR3 bases are TGTGCCTGTGACACCGGCTGTGGGAGCTCCTGGGACACCCGACAGATGTTTTTC. It translates to CACDTGCGSSWDTRQMFF.

This clone ranks as large. The chain recombines TRDV2 with TRDJ2; TRDD3 matches at 8 bases. J gave up 7 bases and V 0 bases, and 0 bases lay outside the gene matches. The CDR3 consists of 13 residues. CDR1 is GEAIGNYY and CDR2 is EKD in the germline V gene. The CDR3, as DNA: TGTGCCTGTGACACCTGGGGGATAGCACAACTCTTCTTT. This sequence encodes CACDTWGIAQLFF.

This clone occurred a few times. This likely came from a read error, as a far larger clone is one base away. Other nucleotide sequences from this sample produce the same CDR3. The chain uses TRDV2 and TRDJ3; TRDD3 agrees at 7 bases. This CDR3 is built from 17 residues. Germline CDR1 reads GEAIGNYY; CDR2 reads EKD. In DNA, the CDR3 is TGTGCCTGTGACACCGTACTGGGGAACTGGGACACACGACAGATGTTTTTC. Protein sequence: CACDTVLGNWDTRQMFF.

Note on this clone: A read error is possible here, since a much larger clone lies one base away. The rearrangement uses TRDV2 and TRDJ3; TRDD3 matches 12 bases. TCRdb supplies no J gene; here it was assigned by aligning the nucleotide sequence to germline. Looked up from germline, CDR1 is GEAIGNYY and CDR2 is EKD. The CDR3 has 20 residues. The CDR3 here is CACDSLLGDTSSCDTRQMFF. The CDR3 DNA follows: TGTGCCTGTGACTCTCTACTGGGGGATACAAGCTCCTGTGACACCCGACAGATGTTTTTC.

The rearrangement links TRDV2 to TRDJ2; 12 bases align to TRDD3. The J segment lost 4 bases and the V segment lost 2 bases, leaving 4 bases of the junction unmatched. The CDR3 has 16 amino acids. Germline CDR1 reads GEAIGNYY; CDR2 reads EKD. CDR3 nucleotide sequence: TGTGCCTGTGACAAAGTACTGGGGGATACGACAGCACAACTCTTCTTT. Translating it yields CACDKVLGDTTAQLFF.

The table lists this clone with a few counts. One base separates it from a far larger clone, so it is likely a read error. The chain combines TRDV2 with TRDJ1; 7 bases agree with TRDD3. CDR1 and CDR2 from the germline V gene are GEAIGNYY and EKD. This CDR3 region has 13 residues. In nucleotides, the CDR3 is TGTGCCTGTGACACCTGGGGGACCGATAAACGCATCTTT. This sequence encodes CACDTWGTDKRIF.

As concerns this clone: With a far larger clone one base away, a read error is the likely cause. J is TRDJ2 and V is TRDV2, with TRDD3 matching over 10 bases. In germline, CDR1 is GEAIGNYY, CDR2 EKD. V was clipped by 1 base and J by 5 bases; unmatched bases: 3. The CDR3 runs 15 residues. The CDR3 spells CACDTRLGDTAQLFF. The CDR3, as DNA: TGTGCCTGTGACACTAGACTGGGGGATACAGCACAACTCTTCTTT.

This clone is judged large. V gene TRDV2 combines with J gene TRDJ3; 9 positions match TRDD3. CDR1 and CDR2 (germline): GEAIGNYY, EKD. The V segment lost 3 bases and the J segment 0 bases; nucleotides outside the gene matches: 8. CDR3 length: 19 amino acids. CDR3 amino acids: CACDFVLGESSWDTRQMFF. The DNA of the CDR3 is TGTGCCTGTGACTTCGTACTGGGGGAGAGCTCCTGGGACACCCGACAGATGTTTTTC.

This clone has a handful of counts. Germline is not matched at one junction end, which may reflect a read error. The chain carries TRDV2 and TRDJ3; tentatively, D is TRDD3 (6 bases). CDR3 size: 18 residues. CDR1 is GEAIGNYY, CDR2 EKD, per germline. Here the CDR3 DNA reads TGTGCCAGTGACACCGGATGGGGGGTTTCCTGGGACACCCGACTGATGTTTTTC. Amino acid sequence: CASDTGWGVSWDTRLMFF.

In its sample, this clone is medium-sized (0.01 to 0.1%). The chain couples TRDV2 to TRDJ3; 7 bases map to TRDD3. The J segment lost 1 base and the V segment lost 1 base, leaving 9 bases of the junction unmatched. There are 19 residues in the CDR3. The germline gives CDR1 GEAIGNYY, CDR2 EKD. For the CDR3, the DNA is TGTGCCTGTGACACGCTGGGGGGATTAAATTCCTGGGACACCCGACAGATGTTTTTC. Translation: CACDTLGGLNSWDTRQMFF.